This is a list of T cell receptor beta chains from one sample in a study of read filtering for tumor transcriptome and immune sequencing. In TCRdb, the reads were re-called with MiXCR into one record per CDR3 protein. The sample holds 42,000 or so distinct CDR3 sequences; around 15% are singletons and the top ten take 25% to 35%. The specimen was a population of CD138-negative cells sorted from bone marrow. These receptors were taken from a donor aged 40 or older with multiple myeloma. CDR3s leave out the opening cysteine and the closing phenylalanine or tryptophan.

v_call cdr3_aa
TRBV7-2 ASSLFRSPPGQHSGANVLT
TRBV20-1 SATEAGAFDYGYT
TRBV6-1 ASSKRDNEQF
TRBV10-2 ASRDHIPSVWIQY
TRBV29-1 SVDSGGLTGYT
TRBV4-3 ASSQDRGRGNIQY
TRBV5-1 ASSLARGLNTEAF
TRBV6-2/TRBV6-3 ASTSGRASEQY
TRBV7-6 ASSLGVGTDTQY
TRBV20-1 RAGTGRPGGTEAF
TRBV4-3 ASSQDGQGHNEQF
TRBV7-9 ASSLAPAGGRAEQY
TRBV20-1 SAREGGLREKLF
TRBV5-4 ASSSGPTSGSYEQF
TRBV7-3 ASSPGTSGLDTQY
TRBV25-1 ASSESRGLQETQY
TRBV7-3 ASSTTTSRNEQF
TRBV29-1 SVEPPTRSGDEQF
TRBV28 ASSPLQREDEQF
TRBV10-3 AISEWGAFNEQF
TRBV20-1 IGRDPSRGADDEQF
TRBV20-1 SAPTRVSNYGYT
TRBV9 ASSVGGRGTDTQY
TRBV7-9 ASSLDGGQLGNTIY
TRBV4-1 ASSLGQDTQY
TRBV30 AWAYRDQETQY
TRBV19 ASSIDPRDRVPDTQY
TRBV15 ATSRDVTGEPGLAATGELF
TRBV9 ASSVGARGRSRNELF
TRBV29-1 SVVEQEITGELF
TRBV11-3 ASSLDPYTATNEKLF
TRBV29-1 SVYGLAGTYEQY
TRBV5-1 ASSFEGSSYNEQF
TRBV30 AWSPKYEQF
TRBV7-6 ASSALSRGQTGYGETQY
TRBV12-3/TRBV12-4 ASSLNLLGETQY
TRBV12-3/TRBV12-4 ASSLLAGPTYEQY
TRBV18 ASSPGTGGLFTEAF
TRBV6-2/TRBV6-3 ASSYRDRDIAKNIQY